These T cell receptor beta chains were read from a single sample in a study of blood T cell repertoires in COVID-19. Data came from immunoSEQ multiplex PCR; TCRdb stores just in-frame clones and leaves some out. This sample yields about 110,000 clones, of which around 66% are seen a single time; approximately 6.3% belongs to the top ten. The sample was peripheral blood. These receptor sequences come from a man aged 80 or over with acute or convalescent COVID-19. Both conserved end residues are part of each CDR3. A D gene is named only where the DNA matches it firmly.

v_call d_call cdr3_aa
TRBV7-8 - CASSSDTSYEQYF
TRBV3-1/TRBV3-2 - CASSHHGGNTEAFF
TRBV7-8 - CASSLAGGAGTEAFF
TRBV19 TRBD1 CASSMAGQGAVGYTF
TRBV30 TRBD2 CAWSKRTSGHEYF
TRBV12-3/TRBV12-4 TRBD2 CASSLAGGYEQYF
TRBV2 - CASSQSTDTQYF
TRBV28 - CASSLRGRLDYEQYF
TRBV13 TRBD2 CASSLAGTSVGEQYF
TRBV11-2 - CASSNTGITEAFF
TRBV28 - CASRPLQGNTEAFF
TRBV6-1 - CASSEALKGNYGYTF
TRBV10-1 TRBD2 CASSTSGKGTDTQYF
TRBV7-8 - CASSPYWGPYEQYF
TRBV27 TRBD1 CASSLSWGQGVYEQYF
TRBV12-3/TRBV12-4 - CASSLGREAFF
TRBV7-2 TRBD1 CASSLGQGGAAYGYTF
TRBV15 TRBD1 CATSRDSGGSQPQHF
TRBV18 TRBD1 CASSTGQVFEQYF
TRBV2 TRBD1 CASAKEGQGNQPQHF
TRBV7-8 - CASSPHGGQSNEQFF
TRBV7-2 - CASSLLVGSSTEAFF
TRBV4-3 - CASLPSRTANTEAFF
TRBV7-9 - CASSLGGGRLVSLHF
TRBV2 TRBD2 CASSDLAGQDEQYF
TRBV19 TRBD2 CASSVAGAYEQYF
TRBV28 TRBD1 CASSLTVPGQGRGDTEAFF
TRBV15 TRBD1 CATSRGFRDRGWPTEAFF
TRBV5-1 TRBD2 CASSLDWLAGPRGDYEQYF
TRBV2 - CASSLTGPRETQYF
TRBV7-3 TRBD2 CATSSIAGAYNEQFF
TRBV10-1 TRBD2 CASSLDQLAVHEQFF
TRBV28 - CASSLYGQPQHF
TRBV6-6 TRBD1 CASSQGVDTGELFF
TRBV3-1/TRBV3-2 - CASSQDRGHNEQFF
TRBV5-1 TRBD1 CASRAGTADEQYF
TRBV9 - CASSVGGTIIGNEQFF
TRBV18 - CASSPRGGNGELFF
TRBV19 - CASSRGVRGYTF
TRBV5-5 TRBD1 CASSLFGTGIVEQYF
TRBV28 - CASSTPFEEYTYNEQFF
TRBV4-3 - CASSQEWGGFTEAFF
TRBV7-6 - CASGPDSHPNTEAFF
TRBV19 TRBD1 CASRPTGVTGDYEQYF
TRBV7-2 - CASSPRQASEQYF
TRBV27 TRBD1 CASSLRTGLYEQYF
TRBV7-8 - CASSPGQKRPQHF
TRBV6-2/TRBV6-3 - CASSYSPPEGLYNEQFF
TRBV9 TRBD2 CASSVGTTQYF
TRBV5-1 TRBD1 CASSKEQGASNYGYTF
TRBV6-5 - CASRETALNRETQYF
TRBV28 TRBD1 CASITGTGPVAWGYTF
TRBV19 - CASSPVTGQPQHF
TRBV10-3 - CAIRDSLFEQYF
TRBV7-3 TRBD1 CASSTGTGANEQYF
TRBV29-1 TRBD2 CSVAAGGVQETQYF
TRBV18 - CASSTNSGTNEKLFF
TRBV27 - CASSALGGYEQYF
TRBV5-5 - CASSLGQSKDEQYF